The present TCR beta chain was sequenced within a study of shared clonotypes between healthy human individuals. V lost 5 bases to trimming and J lost 1 base, with 8 bases between them. There are 13 residues in the CDR3. The germline gives CDR1 MNHEY, CDR2 SMNVEV (reference sequence). Naive CD8 isolation took CD45RO-negative cells positively selected for CCR7 and excluded terminally differentiated effector memory CD45RA+ cells. The method was immunoSEQ multiplex PCR; TCRdb's version includes in-frame clones alone and lacks a portion of them. Of millions of clones listed, about 95% are singletons. The rearrangement uses TRBV27 and TRBJ1-1, with D unclear. The receptor's source is a man aged 18 to 29 in good health. Sequenced sample: naive CD8+ T cells sorted from blood. CDR3 DNA: TGTGCCAGCAGTCAGCTGTGGAACACTGAAGCTTTCTTT. The encoded protein is CASSQLWNTEAFF.